Listed below are T cell receptor beta chains from one sample, sequenced in a study of blood T cell repertoires in COVID-19. Assay: immunoSEQ multiplex PCR; the TCRdb copy retains only in-frame clones and omits some. The table lists some 170,000 clones, approximately 86% of them singletons, with about 1.4% in the top ten. The sample was peripheral blood. The origin of the receptors is a woman aged 45-65 years with acute or convalescent COVID-19. Both conserved end residues are part of each CDR3. Fields, in order: clone size, V gene, J gene, CDR3 protein. The size field is filled for only some rows; it gives once, few, many or a size class.

abundance: -; v_gene: TRBV5-1; j_gene: TRBJ1-2; CDR3aa: CASSPTGSKNYGYTF
abundance: once; v_gene: TRBV5-1; j_gene: TRBJ1-5; CDR3aa: CASSLTGDNQPQHF
abundance: -; v_gene: TRBV27; j_gene: TRBJ2-7; CDR3aa: CASSTDLREPGQPYEQYF
abundance: -; v_gene: TRBV6-5; j_gene: TRBJ1-1; CDR3aa: CVTSRQGGTEAFF
abundance: -; v_gene: TRBV6-6; j_gene: TRBJ1-1; CDR3aa: CASSYAGTGEAFF
abundance: -; v_gene: TRBV11-2; j_gene: TRBJ2-6; CDR3aa: CASRTPGSGANVLTF
abundance: -; v_gene: TRBV10-3; j_gene: TRBJ2-7; CDR3aa: CAIQASGGYEQYF
abundance: -; v_gene: TRBV13; j_gene: TRBJ1-2; CDR3aa: CASSLERRESNYGYTF
abundance: once; v_gene: TRBV27; j_gene: TRBJ1-2; CDR3aa: CASSLLFGDYGYTF
abundance: -; v_gene: TRBV19; j_gene: TRBJ1-4; CDR3aa: CASRLGGDEKLFF
abundance: -; v_gene: TRBV6-5; j_gene: TRBJ2-5; CDR3aa: CASRRLAGGFGTQYF
abundance: -; v_gene: TRBV4-2; j_gene: TRBJ1-2; CDR3aa: CASSQMTSGGYTF
abundance: once; v_gene: TRBV11-2; j_gene: TRBJ2-4; CDR3aa: CASSRGGLAKNIQYF
abundance: -; v_gene: TRBV7-9; j_gene: TRBJ1-1; CDR3aa: CASSSLFSRGTEAFF
abundance: -; v_gene: TRBV4-1; j_gene: TRBJ1-2; CDR3aa: CASSQMDSVYGYTF
abundance: -; v_gene: TRBV7-2; j_gene: TRBJ2-7; CDR3aa: CASSFQWGGTYEQYF
abundance: -; v_gene: TRBV5-4; j_gene: TRBJ2-7; CDR3aa: CASSGGGRFPYEQYF
abundance: once; v_gene: TRBV15; j_gene: TRBJ2-5; CDR3aa: CATSRGPGQQETQYF
abundance: -; v_gene: TRBV18; j_gene: TRBJ2-1; CDR3aa: CASSPRTRQFF
abundance: -; v_gene: TRBV6-2/TRBV6-3; j_gene: TRBJ1-3; CDR3aa: CASSSPGAGNTIYF
abundance: -; v_gene: TRBV19; j_gene: TRBJ1-2; CDR3aa: CASSIVAGNLRYGYTF
abundance: -; v_gene: TRBV9; j_gene: TRBJ2-7; CDR3aa: CASSVAMGPYEQYF
abundance: -; v_gene: TRBV30; j_gene: TRBJ2-3; CDR3aa: CAWTSGSSTDTQYF
abundance: -; v_gene: TRBV6-6; j_gene: TRBJ1-2; CDR3aa: CASSRRQEVSNYGYTF
abundance: few; v_gene: TRBV19; j_gene: TRBJ1-2; CDR3aa: CASSQGPLGGYTF
abundance: -; v_gene: TRBV11-2; j_gene: TRBJ1-2; CDR3aa: CASSSKGAYGYTF
abundance: once; v_gene: TRBV5-1; j_gene: TRBJ2-7; CDR3aa: CASAPDGESSYEQYF
abundance: -; v_gene: TRBV6-5; j_gene: TRBJ2-2; CDR3aa: CASNRGGTGELFF
abundance: -; v_gene: TRBV3-1/TRBV3-2; j_gene: TRBJ2-2; CDR3aa: CASSQISGAGELFF
abundance: once; v_gene: TRBV7-9; j_gene: TRBJ2-7; CDR3aa: CASRPGQSYEQYF
abundance: -; v_gene: TRBV3-1/TRBV3-2; j_gene: TRBJ2-7; CDR3aa: CASSQDNRAYEQYF
abundance: -; v_gene: TRBV4-1; j_gene: TRBJ2-1; CDR3aa: CASSLGQATYNEQFF
abundance: once; v_gene: TRBV11-2; j_gene: TRBJ1-2; CDR3aa: CASSLDRSTHGYTF
abundance: -; v_gene: TRBV2; j_gene: TRBJ2-1; CDR3aa: CASSHPGLAAYNEQFF
abundance: -; v_gene: TRBV4-3; j_gene: TRBJ2-1; CDR3aa: CASSQDRVGSNEQFF
abundance: -; v_gene: TRBV7-9; j_gene: TRBJ1-2; CDR3aa: CASSLAGSAPNYGYTF
abundance: once; v_gene: TRBV6-5; j_gene: TRBJ2-7; CDR3aa: CASTQGVGQGYEQYF
abundance: many; v_gene: TRBV7-9; j_gene: TRBJ2-7; CDR3aa: CASSLPTGWEQYF
abundance: -; v_gene: TRBV30; j_gene: TRBJ1-4; CDR3aa: CAWTPGGVNEKLFF
abundance: -; v_gene: TRBV30; j_gene: TRBJ2-6; CDR3aa: CAWDSSAGANVLTF
abundance: -; v_gene: TRBV6-5; j_gene: TRBJ2-3; CDR3aa: CASSWGFRGSTDTQYF
abundance: few; v_gene: TRBV6-2/TRBV6-3; j_gene: TRBJ2-7; CDR3aa: CASSYSSGSSYEQYF
abundance: once; v_gene: TRBV7-3; j_gene: TRBJ1-2; CDR3aa: CASSLDRDYGYTF
abundance: -; v_gene: TRBV11-2; j_gene: TRBJ2-3; CDR3aa: CASSLNARDTQYF
abundance: -; v_gene: TRBV5-4; j_gene: TRBJ1-1; CDR3aa: CASSPGQDRGTEAFF
abundance: -; v_gene: TRBV7-9; j_gene: TRBJ2-1; CDR3aa: CASSSTGTTSYNEQFF
abundance: -; v_gene: TRBV11-2; j_gene: TRBJ2-3; CDR3aa: CASIPPRGPTDTQYF
abundance: once; v_gene: TRBV7-8; j_gene: TRBJ2-7; CDR3aa: CASSSRDRGLHEQYF
abundance: -; v_gene: TRBV30; j_gene: TRBJ2-7; CDR3aa: CAWTSGDYEQYF
abundance: few; v_gene: TRBV10-3; j_gene: TRBJ2-1; CDR3aa: CAISESLTGYGNNEQFF
abundance: -; v_gene: TRBV18; j_gene: TRBJ1-1; CDR3aa: CASSPPNNRGEGTEAFF
abundance: -; v_gene: TRBV24-1; j_gene: TRBJ2-1; CDR3aa: CATSAQVYNEQFF